The clone carrying this T cell receptor beta chain showed up just a few times. Given a much more abundant clone one base away, this may be a read error. On each TCR cDNA molecule, a unique molecular identifier was present. In TCRdb, the 5' RACE reads were re-called with MiXCR into one record per CDR3 protein. The sample lists around 4,000 distinct CDR3 sequences; 8.8% were seen once. This record belongs to a study of spatial heterogeneity in lung cancer. Study information: The average appearance count of each unique TCR and UMI combination in raw reads was more than ten.

Time point described: sample taken at primary tumor resection. The donors were more than 70 patients with non-small cell lung cancer that was early-stage and untreated. Unsorted whole RNA samples from tumor, nontumor lung or frozen PBMC were sequenced. Germline assignment: CDR1 MNHEY and CDR2 SVGEGT. This CDR3 comprises 12 residues. The source is a female donor with early-stage non-small cell lung cancer. The rearrangement uses TRBV6-2 or TRBV6-3 and TRBJ2-5; D unresolved. Sample: normal lung tissue next to the tumor, taken at surgery. Written as DNA, the CDR3 is TGTACCAGCAACGATGAACCCCGTACCCAGTACTTC. Its protein is CTSNDEPRTQYF.